A selection of T cell receptor beta chains follows, all from one sample in a study of blood T cells in healthy people across ages. MiXCR, applied by TCRdb to the 5' RACE reads, yields one record per CDR3 protein. In the table there are some 800,000 distinct CDR3 sequences, roughly 25% of which are singletons. These data also formed part of another study, on T cells of mothers and their children.

The sequenced sample consisted of blood. The receptor source for this set is a boy younger than 18 in good health. Each CDR3 is given with its conserved first and last residue. A D gene is named only where the DNA matches it firmly. Expanded clones are given a class, and other clones once, few, many or no size at all.

TRBV6-2/TRBV6-3	few	.	TRBJ2-7	TGTGCCAGCAGTTACGTGCAATACTCCTACGAGCAGTACTTC	CASSYVQYSYEQYF
TRBV7-9	few	TRBD1	TRBJ1-5	TGTGCCAGCAGTCCTGGACAGGGGGCATCTGACCAGCCCCAGCATTTT	CASSPGQGASDQPQHF
TRBV5-6	few	.	TRBJ2-7	TGTGCCAGCAGCTTGGACTACGGATACGAGCAGTACTTC	CASSLDYGYEQYF
TRBV20-1	.	TRBD2	TRBJ2-3	TGCAGTGCTTGGTCACTAGCGGCTAAGCAGTATTTT	CSAWSLAAKQYF
TRBV5-5	.	.	TRBJ2-7	TGTGCCAGCAGCTTTCACAGGGAATCCTACGAGCAGTACTTC	CASSFHRESYEQYF
TRBV15	.	.	TRBJ1-4	TGTGCCACCAGCAGAGAAGCGGGGGGCAAGGAAAAACTGTTTTTT	CATSREAGGKEKLFF
TRBV7-9	few	TRBD2	TRBJ2-7	TGTGCCAGCAGCTCGATTGGACTAGCGGAAGCCAACGAGCAGTACTTC	CASSSIGLAEANEQYF
TRBV20-1	.	TRBD2	TRBJ2-5	TGCAGTGCTAGAGATTGGCTAGCGGGGGGGTCTTACCAAGAGACCCAGTACTTC	CSARDWLAGGSYQETQYF
TRBV28	.	.	TRBJ2-1	TGTGCCAGCAGTTTGTGGAGGGTTAGACTAAATGAGCAGTTCTTC	CASSLWRVRLNEQFF
TRBV5-1	.	TRBD2	TRBJ2-7	TGCGCCAGCAGCTTGTGGAGCGGGGTAAACGAGCAGTACTTC	CASSLWSGVNEQYF
TRBV7-9	.	TRBD2	TRBJ2-5	TGTGCCAGCAGCCCGATCTTGGGACTAGCAAAAATGGGGGAGACCCAGTACTTC	CASSPILGLAKMGETQYF
TRBV15	.	.	TRBJ1-2	TGTGCCACCAGCAGATCTTTCGCGCCGGATGACAACTATGGCTACACCTTC	CATSRSFAPDDNYGYTF
TRBV7-9	few	.	TRBJ1-5	TGTGCCAGCGACACGGCAGGGGCTTCCAATCAGCCCCAGCATTTT	CASDTAGASNQPQHF
TRBV4-1	.	TRBD2	TRBJ2-7	TGCGCCAGCAGCCAGGACGCTAGCGGATACGAGCAGTACTTC	CASSQDASGYEQYF
TRBV18	.	TRBD1	TRBJ1-2	TGTGCCAGCTCACTTACGGACAGGGATGATGGCTACACCTTC	CASSLTDRDDGYTF
TRBV7-2	.	.	TRBJ1-2	TGTGCCAGCAGCTTGGGCGGCCCCTTCGGTGGCTACACCTTC	CASSLGGPFGGYTF
TRBV7-2	.	TRBD2	TRBJ2-5	TGTGCCAGCAGCTTAGACCCCATCAGACTAGCGGGACAAGAGACCCAGTACTTC	CASSLDPIRLAGQETQYF